The present T cell receptor (beta chain) was sequenced within a study of T cells after somatic rescue of genetic block (dated by TCRdb to 2019 to 2021). Regarding the research as a whole: What the study looked at was long-term robustness, specifically in a T-cell system that came about through somatic rescue of a genetic block in T-cell development.

Library generation was performed with the immunoSEQ multiplex PCR assay. In TCRdb, the immuneACCESS table is reduced to in-frame sequences with V and J assigned. These tables do not hold every clone; where another copy was compared, an unresolved V gene accounts for under half, and the others remain unexplained. This sample comprises about 63,000 clones, around 92% of them detected only once. The ten largest make up under 4% of the sample. To note about this clone: Its antigen is still unknown. No much larger clone exists at a distance of one base, and base qualities are not known.

This sequence was found in a middle-aged man. The source material was peripheral blood mononuclear cells (PBMCs).

The CDR3: CAWTHTNYGYTF. The DNA sequence is TGTGCCTGGACCCACACTAACTATGGCTACACCTTC. The chain is assembled from TRBV30 and TRBJ1-2, with no reliable assignment of the D segment. The CDR3 holds 12 amino acids from the cysteine to the phenylalanine. Just CDR3 DNA is preserved here, 36 bases in frame from base 1. At the junction V is shortened by 4 bases and J by 0 bases, with 6 bases in between. The germline V gene (reference sequence) yields GTSNPN for CDR1 and SVGIG for CDR2.